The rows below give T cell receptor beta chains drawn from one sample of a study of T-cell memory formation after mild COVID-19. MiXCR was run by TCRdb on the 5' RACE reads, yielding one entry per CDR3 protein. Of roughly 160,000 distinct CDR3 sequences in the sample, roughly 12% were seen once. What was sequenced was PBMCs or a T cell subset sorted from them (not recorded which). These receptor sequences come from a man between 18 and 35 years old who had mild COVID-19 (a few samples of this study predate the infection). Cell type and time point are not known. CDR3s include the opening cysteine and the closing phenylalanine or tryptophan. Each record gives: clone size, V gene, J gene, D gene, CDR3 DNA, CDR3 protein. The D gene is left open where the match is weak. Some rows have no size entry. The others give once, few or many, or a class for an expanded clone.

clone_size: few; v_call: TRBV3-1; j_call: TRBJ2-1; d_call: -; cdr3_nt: TGTGCCAGCAGCCAACTCGGGGGACAGCAGTTCTTC; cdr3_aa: CASSQLGGQQFF
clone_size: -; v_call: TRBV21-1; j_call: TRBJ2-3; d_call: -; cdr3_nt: TGTGCCAGCAGCACCCCCCTCAAACTACGCACAGATACGCAGTATTTT; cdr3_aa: CASSTPLKLRTDTQYF
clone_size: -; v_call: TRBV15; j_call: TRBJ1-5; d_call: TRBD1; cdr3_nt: TGTGCCACCAGCAGAGATCCGACAGGGAGGCAGCCCCAGCATTTT; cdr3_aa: CATSRDPTGRQPQHF
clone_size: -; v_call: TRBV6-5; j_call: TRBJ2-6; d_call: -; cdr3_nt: TGTGCCAGCAAATGGGCCAACGTCCTGACTTTC; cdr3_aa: CASKWANVLTF
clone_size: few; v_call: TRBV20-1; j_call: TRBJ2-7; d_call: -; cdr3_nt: TGCAGTGCTAGTAAGGGACCTCGTCCCTACGAGCAGTACTTC; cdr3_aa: CSASKGPRPYEQYF
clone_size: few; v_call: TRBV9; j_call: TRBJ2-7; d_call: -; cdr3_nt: TGTGCCAGCAGCGTAGAGCACAATCCCTACGAGCAGTACTTC; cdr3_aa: CASSVEHNPYEQYF
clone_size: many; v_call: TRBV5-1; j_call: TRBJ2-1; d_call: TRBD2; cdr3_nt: TGCGCCAGCCAGTTACTTACTAGCGGGGGATACAATGAGCAGTTCTTC; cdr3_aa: CASQLLTSGGYNEQFF
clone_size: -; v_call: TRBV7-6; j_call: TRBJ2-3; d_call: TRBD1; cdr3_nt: TGTGCCAGCGGCTTGGGACAGTACACAGATACGCAGTATTTT; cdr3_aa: CASGLGQYTDTQYF
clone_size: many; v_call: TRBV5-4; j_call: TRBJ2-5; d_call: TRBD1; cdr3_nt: TGTGCCAGCAGCTTGGGGGACAGCCAAGAGACCCAGTACTTC; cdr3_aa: CASSLGDSQETQYF
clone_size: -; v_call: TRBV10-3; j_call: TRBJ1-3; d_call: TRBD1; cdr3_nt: TGTGCCATCACAGGGGGCTCAGGAAACACCATATATTTT; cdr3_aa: CAITGGSGNTIYF
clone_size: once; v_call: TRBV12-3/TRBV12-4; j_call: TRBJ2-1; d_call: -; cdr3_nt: TGTGCCAGCAGTGATATCCCAGCAGGCTCCTACAATGAGCAGTTCTTC; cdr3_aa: CASSDIPAGSYNEQFF
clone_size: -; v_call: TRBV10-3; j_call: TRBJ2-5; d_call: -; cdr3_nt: TGTGCCATCACGGGGGAACAAGAGACCCAGTACTTC; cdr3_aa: CAITGEQETQYF
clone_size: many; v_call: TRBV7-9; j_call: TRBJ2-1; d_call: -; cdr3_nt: TGTGCCAGCAGCTTTTGGGCTGTTGACAATGAGCAGTTCTTC; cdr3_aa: CASSFWAVDNEQFF
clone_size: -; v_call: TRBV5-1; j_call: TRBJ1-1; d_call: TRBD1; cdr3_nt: TGCGCCAGCAGCCGACAGGGTCGTGAGACTGAAGCTTTCTTT; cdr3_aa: CASSRQGRETEAFF
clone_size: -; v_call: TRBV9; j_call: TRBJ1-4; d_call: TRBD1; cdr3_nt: TGTGCCAGCTCCAGGGGGCGCGGGGGGGAAAAACTGTTTTTT; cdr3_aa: CASSRGRGGEKLFF
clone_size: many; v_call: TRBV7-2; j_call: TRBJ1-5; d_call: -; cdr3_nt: TGTGCCAGCAGCCCCACGACCAATCAGCCCCAGCATTTT; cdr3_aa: CASSPTTNQPQHF
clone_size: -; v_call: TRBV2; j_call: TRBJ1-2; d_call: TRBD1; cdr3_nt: TGTGCCAGCAGACAGGGGGGTAACTATGGCTACACCTTC; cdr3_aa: CASRQGGNYGYTF
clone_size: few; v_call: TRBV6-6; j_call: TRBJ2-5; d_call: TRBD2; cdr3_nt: TGTGCCAGCAGTTACTCTGCGGGGGGGACGGAGACCCAGTACTTC; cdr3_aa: CASSYSAGGTETQYF
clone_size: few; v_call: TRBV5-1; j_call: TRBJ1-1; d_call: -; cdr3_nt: TGCGCCAGCACTGGTAACATGAACACTGAAGCTTTCTTT; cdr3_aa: CASTGNMNTEAFF
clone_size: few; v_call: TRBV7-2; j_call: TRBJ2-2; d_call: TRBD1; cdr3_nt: TGTGCCAGCAGCTTGGGACAGGCGACCACCGGGGAGCTGTTTTTT; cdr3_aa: CASSLGQATTGELFF
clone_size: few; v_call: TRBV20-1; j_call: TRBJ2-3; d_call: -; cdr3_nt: TGCAGTGCCGTGGGGGGCACAGATACGCAGTATTTT; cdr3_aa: CSAVGGTDTQYF
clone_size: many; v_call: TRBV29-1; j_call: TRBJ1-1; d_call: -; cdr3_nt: TGCAGCGTAGGAACAGGTTGGGGCATGAACACTGAAGCTTTCTTT; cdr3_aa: CSVGTGWGMNTEAFF
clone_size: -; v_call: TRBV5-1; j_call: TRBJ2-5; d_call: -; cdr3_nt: TGCGCCAGCAGCTTCCGTCTCGGGGAGACCCAGTACTTC; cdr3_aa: CASSFRLGETQYF
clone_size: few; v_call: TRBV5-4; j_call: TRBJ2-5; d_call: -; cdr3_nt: TGTGCCACCCGCCCCGGCCAGGCCGAAGAGACCCAGTACTTC; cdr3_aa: CATRPGQAEETQYF
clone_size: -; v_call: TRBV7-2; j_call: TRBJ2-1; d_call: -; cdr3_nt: TGTGCCAGCAGGGGGGACTCCTCCTACAATGAGCAGTTCTTC; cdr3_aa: CASRGDSSYNEQFF
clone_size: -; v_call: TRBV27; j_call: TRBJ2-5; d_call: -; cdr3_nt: TGTGCCAGCAGTCCGCAGGGAACGTGGGAGACCCAGTACTTC; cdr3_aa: CASSPQGTWETQYF
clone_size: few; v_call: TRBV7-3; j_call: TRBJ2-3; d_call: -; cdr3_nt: TGTGCCAGCAGCTTGGGGTTCCGGGATACGCAGTATTTT; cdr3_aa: CASSLGFRDTQYF
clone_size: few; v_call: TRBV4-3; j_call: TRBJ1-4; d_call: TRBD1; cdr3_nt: TGCGCCAGCAGCCAAGGAGCAGGGGGGCGTGAAAAACTGTTTTTT; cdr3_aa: CASSQGAGGREKLFF
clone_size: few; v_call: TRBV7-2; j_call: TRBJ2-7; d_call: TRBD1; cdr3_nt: TGTGCCAGCAGCTCCCGCCGGGACAGGCCCTACGAGCAGTACTTC; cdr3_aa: CASSSRRDRPYEQYF
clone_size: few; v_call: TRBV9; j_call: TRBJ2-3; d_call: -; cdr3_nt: TGTGCCAGCAGCGTAGGGGGGTACACAGATACGCAGTATTTT; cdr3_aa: CASSVGGYTDTQYF
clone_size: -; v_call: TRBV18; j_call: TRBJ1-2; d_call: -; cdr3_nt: TGTGCCAGCTCACCGAATGCCGCGCGGGGGTATGGCTACACCTTC; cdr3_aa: CASSPNAARGYGYTF
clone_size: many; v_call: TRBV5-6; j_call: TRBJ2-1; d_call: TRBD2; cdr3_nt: TGTGCCAGCAGCGGGCTTCGGGGGGTCATACATGAGCAGTTCTTC; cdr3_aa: CASSGLRGVIHEQFF
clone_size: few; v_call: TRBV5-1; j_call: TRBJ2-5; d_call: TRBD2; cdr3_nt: TGCGCCAGCAGCTTGGGGACTAGCGGGGGCTTGAGAGAGACCCAGTACTTC; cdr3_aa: CASSLGTSGGLRETQYF
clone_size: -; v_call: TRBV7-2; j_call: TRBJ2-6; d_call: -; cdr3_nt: TGTGCCAGCCGTGAGGTTGGGGCCAACGTCCTGACTTTC; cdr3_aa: CASREVGANVLTF
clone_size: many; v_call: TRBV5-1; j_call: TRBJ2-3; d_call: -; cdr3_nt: TGCGCCAGCAGCTTACAGGGTTTGGCATTGGATACGCAGTATTTT; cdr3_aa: CASSLQGLALDTQYF
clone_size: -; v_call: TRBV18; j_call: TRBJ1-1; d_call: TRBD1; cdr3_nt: TGTGCCAGCTCACCGGGACAGGGTTCGGCTGAAGCTTTCTTT; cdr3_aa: CASSPGQGSAEAFF
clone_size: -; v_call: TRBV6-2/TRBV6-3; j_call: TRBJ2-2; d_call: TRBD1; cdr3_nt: TGTGCCAGCAGACACACAGGGGTCACCGGGGAGCTGTTTTTT; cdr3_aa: CASRHTGVTGELFF
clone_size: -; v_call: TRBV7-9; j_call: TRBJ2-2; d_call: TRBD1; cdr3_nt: TGTGCCAGCAGCTACGGACAGGGGAATTGGTACACCGGGGAGCTGTTTTTT; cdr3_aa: CASSYGQGNWYTGELFF
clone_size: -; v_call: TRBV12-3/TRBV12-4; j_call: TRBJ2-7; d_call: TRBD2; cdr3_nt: TGTGCCAGCAGTTTAGCGCTTACTAGCGGGGGTCTACGGGAGCAGTACTTC; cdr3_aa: CASSLALTSGGLREQYF
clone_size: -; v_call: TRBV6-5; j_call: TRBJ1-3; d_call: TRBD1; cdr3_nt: TGTGCCAGCAGTGCTCAGGGGGCCCCGGGCCTCACCATATATTTT; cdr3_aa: CASSAQGAPGLTIYF
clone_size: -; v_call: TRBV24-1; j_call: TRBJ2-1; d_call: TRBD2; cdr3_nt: TGTGCCACCAGTGATTTGGGTAGCGGGGTCAATGAGCAGTTCTTC; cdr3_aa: CATSDLGSGVNEQFF
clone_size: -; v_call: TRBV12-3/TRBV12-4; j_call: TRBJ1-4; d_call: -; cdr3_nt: TGTGCCAGCAGCCTCTCCCCCCTAAAACTGTTTTTT; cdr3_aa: CASSLSPLKLFF
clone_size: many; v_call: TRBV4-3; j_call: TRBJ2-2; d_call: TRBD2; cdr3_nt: TGCGCCAGCAGCCAAGAACCTAGCGGGGCTGCGAACACCGGGGAGCTGTTTTTT; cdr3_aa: CASSQEPSGAANTGELFF
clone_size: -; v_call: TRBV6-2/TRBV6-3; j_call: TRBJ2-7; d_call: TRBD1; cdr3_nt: TGTGCCAGCAGGGGACAGATTTACGACGAGCAGTACTTC; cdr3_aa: CASRGQIYDEQYF
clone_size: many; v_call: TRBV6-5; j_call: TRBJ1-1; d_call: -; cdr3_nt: TGTGCCAGCAGTTACTCGCAGGGACGCACTGAAGCTTTCTTT; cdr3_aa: CASSYSQGRTEAFF
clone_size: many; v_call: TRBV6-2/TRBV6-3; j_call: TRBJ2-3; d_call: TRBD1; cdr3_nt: TGTGCCAGCAGTTACTCGGCGGGACAGGGATACACAGATACGCAGTATTTT; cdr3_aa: CASSYSAGQGYTDTQYF
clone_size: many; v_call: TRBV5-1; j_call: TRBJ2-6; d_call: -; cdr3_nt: TGCGCCAGCAGCTTGGCGATGATGGGGGGCCAAGCTGGGGCCAACGTCCTGACTTTC; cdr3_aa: CASSLAMMGGQAGANVLTF
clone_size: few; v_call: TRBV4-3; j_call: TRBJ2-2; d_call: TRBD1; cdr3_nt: TGCGCCAGCAGCCAAGAACAGGGGGGATTCGGGGAGCTGTTTTTT; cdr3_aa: CASSQEQGGFGELFF
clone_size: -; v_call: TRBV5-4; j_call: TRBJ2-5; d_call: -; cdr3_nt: TGTGCCAGCAGCTCCGGGACGGGGGAAGAGACCCAGTACTTC; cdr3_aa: CASSSGTGEETQYF
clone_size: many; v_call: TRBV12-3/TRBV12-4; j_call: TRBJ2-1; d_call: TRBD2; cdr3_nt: TGTGCCAGCAGTCGGACTAGCGGGGCGAATGAGCAGTTCTTC; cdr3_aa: CASSRTSGANEQFF
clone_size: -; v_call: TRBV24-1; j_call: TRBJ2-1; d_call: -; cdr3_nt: TGTGCCACCCAGCCCTACAATGAGCAGTTCTTC; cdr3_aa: CATQPYNEQFF
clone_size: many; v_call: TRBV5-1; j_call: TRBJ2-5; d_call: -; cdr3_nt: TGCGCCAGCAGCCCCGGACTAATTCAAGAGACCCAGTACTTC; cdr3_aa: CASSPGLIQETQYF